The 27 T cell receptor beta chains presented below share a single source sample, sequenced in a study of T cell clonality in common variable immunodeficiency. Data came from immunoSEQ multiplex PCR; TCRdb stores just in-frame clones and leaves some out. This sample carries 50,000 to 60,000 clones and no singletons, and more than 2% goes to the top ten. The specimen was peripheral blood mononuclear cells. Source of these receptors: a person aged 18-70 years in good health.

This clone was seen many times. Incomplete CDR3 DNA: TGTGCCAGCTCACCACCACTAAAAACAGATACG. This codes for CASSPPLKTDT. The full CDR3 protein is CASSPPLKTDTQYF. The rearrangement links TRBV18 to TRBJ2-3; no definite D call. The CDR3 goes on 3 residues after the read ends, and that part is filled in from the germline J gene. The CDR3 is 14 amino acids. V gave up 0 bases and J gave up 3 bases, with 7 bases separating them. Germline V CDR1 and CDR2: KGHSH, LQKENI.

There are many counts of this clone. The CDR3 DNA, read in part, is TGTGCCAGCAGCTCACAGGGGATCTACACTGAA. Translating gives CASSSQGIYTE. The entire CDR3 protein reads CASSSQGIYTEAFF. V is TRBV7-9 and J is TRBJ1-1; 7 bases are a match to TRBD1. The read falls 3 residues short of the CDR3 end, and the missing part is taken from the germline J gene. Trimming removed 4 bases from V and 3 bases from J; junction bases left unmatched: 5. This CDR3 contains 14 residues. CDR1 and CDR2 (germline): SEHNR, FQNEAQ (reference sequence).

This clone was observed many times. The CDR3 extends 3 residues past the end of the read, so its final part is completed from the germline J gene. The chain employs TRBV30 and TRBJ1-3; no firm D call. Germline CDR1 and CDR2: GTSNPN and SVGIG (reference sequence). V shed 4 bases and J shed 0 bases, with 10 bases lying between them. The CDR3 is made up of 14 amino acids. CDR3 sequence: CAWTPRSSGNTIYF. The part of the CDR3 DNA that was read is TGTGCCTGGACCCCCAGAAGCTCTGGAAACACC.

Only a few counts were recorded for this clone. The read is 3 residues too short to cover the CDR3 end, so that end is filled in from the germline J gene. V is TRBV2 and J is TRBJ1-3; possible D gene TRBD1, 6 bases. Trimming stripped 5 bases from V and 1 base from J, with 12 bases between. Germline loops: CDR1 SNHLY, CDR2 FYNNEI. CDR3 size: 15 residues. The CDR3 sequence is CASSQSQGSGNTIYF. The CDR3 DNA, read in part, is TGTGCCAGCAGTCAATCGCAGGGGTCTGGAAACACC.

In its sample, this clone was seen a few times. The CDR3 end is not reached by the read, which stops 3 residues before it; the germline J gene fills it in. V and J are TRBV2 and TRBJ1-5; D perhaps matches TRBD1 (5 bases). The CDR3 sequence is 15 residues long. The V end was cut by 11 bases, the J end by 0 bases, with 17 bases between. Germline lookup yields CDR1 SNHLY and CDR2 FYNNEI. The CDR3 sequence is CASSVQGHSNQPQHF. The DNA read from the CDR3 is TGTGCCTCCAGTGTGCAGGGCCATAGCAATCAGCCC. Using reference TRBV2 and TRBJ1-5 for the parts outside the CDR3, the full variable domain is EPEVTQTPSHQVTQMGQEVILRCVPISNHLYFYWYRQILGQKVEFLVSFYNNEISEKSEIFDDQFSVERPDGSNFTLKIRSTKLEDSAMYFCASSVQGHSNQPQHFGDGTRLSIL.

Ten or more counts support this clone. The CDR3 extends 3 residues past the end of the read, so its final part is completed from the germline J gene. The gene calls are TRBV29-1 and TRBJ2-4, with 8 nucleotides matching TRBD1. J was trimmed by 5 bases and V by 8 bases; bases with no gene match: 8. The CDR3 is 13 residues long. Germline CDR1 and CDR2: SQVTM and ANQGSEA. The covered CDR3 bases are TGCAGCCATGGCGACAGGGGCCAAAACATT. This codes for CSHGDRGQNI. The whole CDR3 region reads CSHGDRGQNIQYF.

This clone appeared many times. The read ends 3 residues early relative to the CDR3; the germline J gene fills the gap. This chain uses TRBV30 with TRBJ2-5; D may be TRBD1 (5 bases). Germline V CDR1 and CDR2: GTSNPN, SVGIG (reference sequence). V was pared by 0 bases and J by 5 bases, with 13 bases between. The CDR3 contains 14 residues. The DNA read from the CDR3 is TGTGCCTGGAGTGTAAAGGGGTTGGGGGAGACC. Translation gives CAWSVKGLGET. The complete CDR3 sequence is CAWSVKGLGETQYF.

The CDR3 protein is CAWSRGQSSYNDYTF. CDR3 DNA, as far as it was read: TGTGCCTGGAGTAGGGGGCAGAGCTCCTACAATGAC. The chain carries TRBV30 and TRBJ1-2; the match to TRBD1 covers 7 bases. The read stops 3 residues short of the end of the CDR3; the missing end is completed from the germline J gene. From germline, CDR1 is GTSNPN and CDR2 SVGIG (reference sequence). The CDR3 is 15 residues long.

This clone was observed at least ten times. The read ends 3 residues early relative to the CDR3; the germline J gene fills the gap. The V call is TRBV5-1, the J call TRBJ2-3; TRBD2 matches 9 bases. CDR1 is SGHRS and CDR2 is YFSETQ in the germline V gene. V trimming: 5 bases; J trimming: 2 bases; junction bases outside the gene matches: 15. The CDR3 is 18 amino acids. Partial CDR3 DNA: TGCGCCAGCAGTCCACAACCGGGGACTAGCTTCTTCACAGATACG. It specifies CASSPQPGTSFFTDT. In full, the CDR3 reads CASSPQPGTSFFTDTQYF.

This clone was observed many times. The read gets to within 3 residues of the CDR3 end, and the germline J gene fills in the rest. V and J are TRBV18 and TRBJ1-4, with D unresolved. CDR1 and CDR2 (germline): KGHSH, LQKENI. V lost 4 bases and J lost 8, with 17 bases in between. The length of the CDR3 is 15 residues. The CDR3 is CASSRSPGGSEKLFF. CDR3 DNA (partial): TGTGCCAGCTCACGCAGCCCAGGAGGGTCAGAAAAA.

This clone showed up just a few times. The read falls 3 residues short of the CDR3 end, and the missing part is taken from the germline J gene. J is TRBJ1-6 and V is TRBV2, with D unresolved. Germline V gene lookup returns CDR1 SNHLY and CDR2 FYNNEI. V lost 4 bases, J lost 5 bases, and 9 bases lay in between. The CDR3 extends over 14 amino acids. The sequenced CDR3 bases are TGTGCCAGCAGTGTGGCCAGAGATAATTCACCC. Its translation is CASSVARDNSP. The CDR3 as a whole reads CASSVARDNSPLHF.

This clone was observed a handful of times. The sequence runs out 3 residues before the end of the CDR3; the remainder is reconstructed from the germline J gene. The chain combines TRBV20-1 with TRBJ1-6, with 8 bases fitting TRBD1. With V trimmed by 5 bases and J by 9 bases, 12 bases remained unmatched. The CDR3 runs 15 residues. Germline V gene lookup returns CDR1 DFQATT and CDR2 SNEGSKA (reference sequence). The CDR3 loop reads CSAHHPGQGVSPLHF. The sequenced part of the CDR3 DNA is TGCAGTGCTCACCACCCTGGACAGGGTGTTTCACCC.

This clone was recorded at least ten times. The sequenced fragment ends 3 residues before the CDR3 boundary, so the rest is inferred from the germline J gene. V and J are TRBV30 and TRBJ1-6; 11 bases fit TRBD1. After removal of 3 bases from V and 10 bases from J, the junction contained 11 bases not matched to a gene. From germline, CDR1 is GTSNPN and CDR2 SVGIG (reference sequence). The CDR3 consists of 16 residues. The CDR3 DNA, read in part, is TGTGCCTGGAGGACCGGGACAGGGGGAAGACAATCACCC. Translating it yields CAWRTGTGGRQSP. The whole CDR3 is CAWRTGTGGRQSPLHF.

This clone was seen many times. The read ends 3 residues before the CDR3 terminus; that terminus is restored from the germline J gene. The J gene is TRBJ2-1, the V gene TRBV2, with 7 bases matching TRBD1. V lost 3 bases and J lost 7; bases outside the gene matches: 9. Germline loops: CDR1 SNHLY, CDR2 FYNNEI. The CDR3 totals 15 residues. The CDR3 is CASSDDGTARNEQFF. The covered CDR3 bases are TGTGCCAGCAGTGATGACGGGACAGCCAGGAATGAG.

Only a few counts were recorded for this clone. From the germline J gene comes the end of the CDR3, since the read stops 3 residues before it. The rearrangement uses TRBV20-1 and TRBJ2-7; no definite D call. V was pared by 0 bases and J by 0 bases, with 9 bases between. This CDR3 has 14 amino acids. The germline V gene has CDR1 DFQATT and CDR2 SNEGSKA (reference sequence). CDR3 DNA, as far as it was read: TGCAGTGCTAGAGATCTGGCAGACTCCTACGAG. It translates to CSARDLADSYE. The whole CDR3 protein is CSARDLADSYEQYF.

This clone was seen a handful of times. The sequenced part of the CDR3 DNA is TGTGCCAGCAGCTTAAAAACAGGGTACTACGAG. Translation: CASSLKTGYYE. From start to end, the CDR3 is CASSLKTGYYEQYF. The chain carries TRBV7-8 and TRBJ2-7, with a weak D call TRBD1 (6 bases). The CDR3 is cut off 3 residues early in the read; its end comes from the germline J gene. The germline gives CDR1 SGHVS, CDR2 FQNEAQ. V lost 2 bases and J lost 3, with 11 bases in between. CDR3 size: 14 residues.

This clone was counted ten times or more. The DNA ends 3 residues before the CDR3 does, and the rest of the CDR3 is filled in from the germline J gene. The chain has TRBV19 and TRBJ1-4; 7 nucleotides match TRBD1. The CDR3 consists of 15 residues. The V and J ends lost 1 base and 8 bases, in that order; junction bases with no gene match: 7. The germline V gene encodes CDR1 LNHDA and CDR2 SQIVND (reference sequence). The part of the CDR3 DNA that was read is TGTGCCAGTAGTATAGGAGGGACAGCGACGGAAAAA. Residues: CASSIGGTATEK. The CDR3 as a whole reads CASSIGGTATEKLFF.

At least ten counts were recorded for this clone. The read terminates 3 residues before the CDR3 end, so the remaining end is supplied by the germline J gene. This rearrangement joins TRBV7-3 to TRBJ1-5, with no clear D. V lost 0 bases, J lost 6 bases, and 6 bases lay in between. The CDR3 spans 13 residues. Germline V CDR1 and CDR2: SGHTA, FQGTGA. CDR3 region: CASSLTYRQPQHF. The CDR3 DNA, read in part, is TGTGCCAGCAGCTTAACCTACCGTCAGCCC. Looking up the rest from reference TRBV7-3 and TRBJ1-5 gives the full variable domain: GAGVSQTPSNKVTEKGKYVELRCDPISGHTALYWYRQSLGQGPEFLIYFQGTGAADDSGLPNDRFFAVRPEGSVSTLKIQRTERGDSAVYLCASSLTYRQPQHFGDGTRLSIL.

This clone was seen a handful of times. The read is 3 residues too short to cover the CDR3 end, so that end is filled in from the germline J gene. The chain couples TRBV19 to TRBJ2-5; 11 bases fit TRBD1. The CDR3 has 13 residues. Trimming took 7 bases from V and 5 from J; bases not matched to a gene: 3. Germline-derived CDR1 and CDR2 are LNHDA and SQIVND (reference sequence). Incomplete CDR3 DNA: TGTGCCAGTAAGGGACAGGGGGTGGAGACC. It yields the protein CASKGQGVET. The full CDR3 protein is CASKGQGVETQYF.

As for this clone: The missing CDR3 end, 3 residues past where the read stops, is filled in from the germline J gene. The chain recombines TRBV29-1 with TRBJ1-5, with D maybe TRBD1 (5 bases). The CDR3 has 15 amino acids. V was cut by 5 bases and J by 2 bases, with 16 bases left in between. Germline loops: CDR1 SQVTM, CDR2 ANQGSEA. The CDR3 DNA, read in part, is TGCAGCGTTAGCGCAGGGTCGGAGGGCAATCAGCCC. It is translated as CSVSAGSEGNQP. The entire CDR3 protein reads CSVSAGSEGNQPQHF.

This clone was recorded many times. CDR3 protein: CASSLAVRNTIYF. The sequenced part of the CDR3 DNA is TGCGCCAGCAGCTTGGCCGTAAGAAACACC. The rearrangement joins TRBV5-1 to TRBJ1-3; D not certain. The read ends 3 residues shy of where the CDR3 ends; the end is completed using the germline J gene. Per germline, CDR1 SGHRS and CDR2 YFSETQ. CDR3 size: 13 residues. The V and J ends lost 0 bases and 5 bases respectively, with 6 bases between them.

This clone was seen a handful of times. This could be a read error, since a much larger clone is one nucleotide away. The CDR3 end falls 3 residues outside the read, so it is completed with the germline J gene. The chain links TRBV6-2 or TRBV6-3 to TRBJ2-3; the match to TRBD1 covers 8 bases. The CDR3 runs 14 residues. CDR1 and CDR2 (germline): MNHEY, SVGEGT. The DNA read from the CDR3 is TGTGCCATCCACGACAGGGGCGGCAATCAGCCG. It specifies CAIHDRGGNQP. The entire CDR3 protein is CAIHDRGGNQPQYF.

This clone was detected many times. The DNA ends 3 residues before the CDR3 does, and the rest of the CDR3 is filled in from the germline J gene. The chain uses TRBV29-1 and TRBJ2-5; weak D call: TRBD1 (6 bases). This CDR3 spans 12 amino acids. CDR1 SQVTM and CDR2 ANQGSEA come from the germline V gene. V lost 8 bases to trimming and J lost 5 bases, with 15 bases between them. The CDR3 bases that were read are TGCAGCTCCTACAGGGCCGGGGAGACC. Translation: CSSYRAGET. In full, the CDR3 is CSSYRAGETQYF.

There are many counts of this clone. The read comes to an end 3 residues before the CDR3 does, leaving the germline J gene to fill in the end. The chain combines TRBV7-9 with TRBJ2-6, with TRBD1 identical over 7 bases. The germline V gene has CDR1 SEHNR and CDR2 FQNEAQ (reference sequence). Losses at the gene ends were 6 bases for V and 2 bases for J; bases not matched to a gene: 4. The CDR3 extends over 15 amino acids. The sequenced part of the CDR3 DNA is TGTGCCAGCAGTTTACAGGGGACTGGGGCCAACGTC. It specifies CASSLQGTGANV. The whole CDR3 sequence is CASSLQGTGANVLTF.

The table lists this clone with a few counts. The DNA ends 3 residues before the CDR3 does, and the rest of the CDR3 is filled in from the germline J gene. The chain is built from TRBV5-1 and TRBJ2-7; D is possibly TRBD1 (6 bases). The CDR3 spans 13 residues. Germline V gene sequence: CDR1 SGHRS, CDR2 YFSETQ. Trimming pared 0 bases from V and 5 bases from J, leaving 9 bases between. CDR3 in amino acids: CASSLGQGHEQYF. The DNA read from the CDR3 is TGCGCCAGCAGCTTGGGTCAGGGGCACGAG.

There are many counts of this clone. From the germline J gene comes the end of the CDR3, since the read stops 3 residues before it. The rearrangement uses TRBV9 and TRBJ2-7; TRBD1 matches at 8 bases. The CDR3 spans 15 residues. CDR1 SGDLS and CDR2 YYNGEE come from the germline V gene. Trimming cost V 4 bases and J 0 bases; bases outside gene matches: 6. Here the CDR3 reads CASSFRTGSSYEQYF. The sequenced CDR3 bases are TGTGCCAGCAGCTTTAGGACAGGGAGCTCCTACGAG.

This clone occurred many times. The DNA ends 3 residues before the CDR3 does, and the rest of the CDR3 is filled in from the germline J gene. The V gene is TRBV7-2, the J gene TRBJ1-2, with D unclear. The CDR3 has 12 residues. Deletions cut 3 bases from V and 5 bases from J, with 7 bases between. Germline CDR1 is SGHTA and CDR2 is FQGNSA. CDR3 residues: CASSFVGYGYTF. The CDR3 bases that were read are TGTGCCAGCAGCTTTGTCGGGTATGGC.